This T cell receptor beta chain was identified during a study of OX40 agonist ivuxolimab in advanced cancers. Assay: immunoSEQ multiplex PCR; the TCRdb copy retains only in-frame clones and omits some. Of approximately 90,000 clones in the sample, 70% to 90% were seen once. On this clone: Its antigen is unidentified.

Excluded were patients having autoimmune disease history or systemic immunosuppression. General study results and limits: Partial responders at 0.1-3.0 mg/kg had among the lowest clonal expansion. Expanded peripheral T-cell antigen specificity went undetermined. On average, a greater number of expanded clones characterised CD8+ T cells relative to CD4+.

The CDR3 has 14 residues. Germline CDR1 is SEHNR and CDR2 is FQNEAQ (reference sequence). V was pared by 5 bases and J by 2 bases, with 12 bases between. This sequence originates from an adult with an advanced solid tumor such as melanoma, head and neck, liver or kidney cancer. Sequences were derived from CD4+ or CD8+ T cells sorted from blood, sampled in a trial of the OX40 agonist ivuxolimab. The chain carries TRBV7-9 and TRBJ1-1, with D hard to call. CDR3 DNA: TGTGCCAGCAGCAGCGAACGACTCAACACTGAAGCTTTCTTT. It encodes CASSSERLNTEAFF.